The rows below give T cell receptor beta chains drawn from one sample of a study of blood T cell repertoires in COVID-19. Libraries were prepared by immunoSEQ multiplex PCR; TCRdb keeps only in-frame clonotypes and omits some of them. The table has some 200,000 clones, about 81% seen once. The sequenced sample consisted of PBMCs or T cells enriched from blood (not recorded which). These receptors all stem from a middle-aged man who had recovered from COVID-19. Each CDR3 is given with its conserved first and last residue. A D gene is named only where the DNA matches it firmly. Expanded clones are given a class, and other clones once, few, many or no size at all.

v_call: TRBV3-1/TRBV3-2
clone_size: NA
j_call: TRBJ2-5
d_call: TRBD1
cdr3_nt: TGTGCCAGCAGCCAAGAAGGGACAGGAATCCAAGAGACCCAGTACTTC
cdr3_aa: CASSQEGTGIQETQYF

v_call: TRBV7-3
clone_size: NA
j_call: TRBJ2-5
d_call: NA
cdr3_nt: TGTGCCAGCAGCCCAACTAGCTCTGCTGGGGAGACCCAGTACTTC
cdr3_aa: CASSPTSSAGETQYF

v_call: TRBV6-1
clone_size: NA
j_call: TRBJ1-5
d_call: NA
cdr3_nt: TGTGCCAGCAGTGAGGAGGTTGTGAATGGGCCCCAGCATTTT
cdr3_aa: CASSEEVVNGPQHF

v_call: TRBV18
clone_size: few
j_call: TRBJ1-4
d_call: NA
cdr3_nt: TGTGCCAGCTCACCTGCGGGCGGCACTAATGAAAAACTGTTTTTT
cdr3_aa: CASSPAGGTNEKLFF

v_call: TRBV30
clone_size: NA
j_call: TRBJ2-2
d_call: NA
cdr3_nt: TGTGCCTGGGGACCCGGCACCGGGGAGCTGTTTTTT
cdr3_aa: CAWGPGTGELFF

v_call: TRBV3-1/TRBV3-2
clone_size: NA
j_call: TRBJ1-1
d_call: NA
cdr3_nt: TGTGCCAGCAGCCTGACAGCACTGATAACTCCTAATACTGAAGCTTTCTTT
cdr3_aa: CASSLTALITPNTEAFF

v_call: TRBV4-1
clone_size: few
j_call: TRBJ1-4
d_call: TRBD1
cdr3_nt: TGCGCCAGCAGCCAAGAGGGGACAGCAACTAATGAAAAACTGTTTTTT
cdr3_aa: CASSQEGTATNEKLFF

v_call: TRBV7-8
clone_size: NA
j_call: TRBJ2-5
d_call: TRBD2
cdr3_nt: TGTGCCAGCAGCTTAGCCCGACTAGCGGATCCTCAAGAGACCCAGTACTTC
cdr3_aa: CASSLARLADPQETQYF

v_call: TRBV5-5
clone_size: once
j_call: TRBJ2-1
d_call: TRBD1
cdr3_nt: TGTGCCAGCAGCTCTGGTTGGCATGCGGGACAGGGCCGCAATGAGCAGTTCTTC
cdr3_aa: CASSSGWHAGQGRNEQFF

v_call: TRBV5-4
clone_size: NA
j_call: TRBJ1-3
d_call: TRBD1
cdr3_nt: TGTGCCAGCAGCCAGGGACAGCAAGGAAACACCATATATTTT
cdr3_aa: CASSQGQQGNTIYF

v_call: TRBV19
clone_size: NA
j_call: TRBJ2-2
d_call: TRBD1
cdr3_nt: TGTGCCAGTAGTGACGACAGGGGGCGAACCGGGGAGCTGTTTTTT
cdr3_aa: CASSDDRGRTGELFF

v_call: TRBV6-5
clone_size: NA
j_call: TRBJ1-5
d_call: NA
cdr3_nt: TGTGCCAGCGCCAGGGGAGAGGGCCAGCCCCAGCATTTT
cdr3_aa: CASARGEGQPQHF

v_call: TRBV9
clone_size: NA
j_call: TRBJ2-2
d_call: NA
cdr3_nt: TGTGCCAGCAGCGTCTCCGGCGGGGAGCTGTTTTTT
cdr3_aa: CASSVSGGELFF

v_call: TRBV7-9
clone_size: NA
j_call: TRBJ2-1
d_call: NA
cdr3_nt: TGTGCCAGCAGCTTACGTCCGGGGGGCCCTTACAATGAGCAGTTCTTC
cdr3_aa: CASSLRPGGPYNEQFF

v_call: TRBV19
clone_size: NA
j_call: TRBJ1-2
d_call: TRBD1
cdr3_nt: TGTGCCAGTAGTACCCCCGGACAGGGAGAGATCTATGGCTACACCTTC
cdr3_aa: CASSTPGQGEIYGYTF

v_call: TRBV6-4
clone_size: once
j_call: TRBJ1-1
d_call: TRBD1
cdr3_nt: TGTGCCAGCAGTCCCACTACAGGGGGCGTAGCTTTCTTT
cdr3_aa: CASSPTTGGVAFF

v_call: TRBV30
clone_size: NA
j_call: TRBJ1-5
d_call: NA
cdr3_nt: TGTGCCTGGAGTCCGCCACAGAATCAGCCCCAGCATTTT
cdr3_aa: CAWSPPQNQPQHF

v_call: TRBV6-1
clone_size: once
j_call: TRBJ1-6
d_call: TRBD1
cdr3_nt: TGTGCCAGCAGTGAGGGACAGAGCAATAATTCACCCCTCCACTTT
cdr3_aa: CASSEGQSNNSPLHF

v_call: TRBV7-2
clone_size: NA
j_call: TRBJ2-7
d_call: NA
cdr3_nt: TGTGCCAGCAGCTTAGGAGGTTTCAAGCAGTACTTC
cdr3_aa: CASSLGGFKQYF

v_call: TRBV3-1/TRBV3-2
clone_size: NA
j_call: TRBJ1-1
d_call: NA
cdr3_nt: TGTGCCAGCAGCCAATCTATCCTTCGGGCTGAAGCTTTCTTT
cdr3_aa: CASSQSILRAEAFF

v_call: TRBV29-1
clone_size: NA
j_call: TRBJ1-3
d_call: NA
cdr3_nt: TGCAGCGTTGTGAGGGGGACTGGAAACACCATATATTTT
cdr3_aa: CSVVRGTGNTIYF

v_call: TRBV5-4
clone_size: few
j_call: TRBJ2-7
d_call: TRBD1
cdr3_nt: TGTGCCAGCAGCTTTAGTCTTTCCCAGGGGGTCTACGAGCAGTACTTC
cdr3_aa: CASSFSLSQGVYEQYF

v_call: TRBV21-1
clone_size: NA
j_call: TRBJ1-3
d_call: NA
cdr3_nt: TGTGCCAGCAGAGGGACAGGAGGGACAGGAGAAACTCTCTCTGGAAACACCATATATTTT
cdr3_aa: CASRGTGGTGETLSGNTIYF

v_call: TRBV9
clone_size: NA
j_call: TRBJ2-4
d_call: NA
cdr3_nt: TGTGCCAGCAGCACGGCAGGGGTTGACATTCAGTACTTC
cdr3_aa: CASSTAGVDIQYF

v_call: TRBV6-1
clone_size: NA
j_call: TRBJ1-2
d_call: NA
cdr3_nt: TGTGCCAGCAGTGAAAAGACAGAACCCCCCTACTATGGCTACACCTTC
cdr3_aa: CASSEKTEPPYYGYTF

v_call: TRBV14
clone_size: NA
j_call: TRBJ1-4
d_call: NA
cdr3_nt: TGTGCCAGCAGCCCTGGTTACGGTACAACTAATGAAAAACTGTTTTTT
cdr3_aa: CASSPGYGTTNEKLFF

v_call: TRBV6-5
clone_size: NA
j_call: TRBJ1-1
d_call: NA
cdr3_nt: TGTGCCAGCAGCCGTGGGCCAGGGACTGAAGCTTTCTTT
cdr3_aa: CASSRGPGTEAFF

v_call: TRBV14
clone_size: NA
j_call: TRBJ2-1
d_call: NA
cdr3_nt: TGTGCCAGCAGCCAATCGAGTCGGGATTTGATCTTC
cdr3_aa: CASSQSSRDLIF

v_call: TRBV5-1
clone_size: NA
j_call: TRBJ2-7
d_call: TRBD1
cdr3_nt: TGCGCCAGCAGCACCTCGACAGGGGCGGCCTACGAGCAGTACTTC
cdr3_aa: CASSTSTGAAYEQYF

v_call: TRBV7-9
clone_size: NA
j_call: TRBJ2-1
d_call: NA
cdr3_nt: TGTGCCAGCAGATACCGACGAGGTGATGAGCAGTTCTTC
cdr3_aa: CASRYRRGDEQFF

v_call: TRBV7-6
clone_size: NA
j_call: TRBJ2-5
d_call: TRBD2
cdr3_nt: TGTGCCAGCAGCGCGGGGGGGGCAGAGACCCAGTACTTC
cdr3_aa: CASSAGGAETQYF

v_call: TRBV9
clone_size: few
j_call: TRBJ1-2
d_call: TRBD1
cdr3_nt: TGTGCCAGCAGCGTAGGTGGACAGGGGAGCGGCGGCTACACCTTC
cdr3_aa: CASSVGGQGSGGYTF

v_call: TRBV5-1
clone_size: many
j_call: TRBJ2-1
d_call: TRBD2
cdr3_nt: TGCGCCAGCAGCTGGGGACTAGCGGGAGCCGAAGGGGGGCAGTTCTTC
cdr3_aa: CASSWGLAGAEGGQFF

v_call: TRBV29-1
clone_size: NA
j_call: TRBJ1-5
d_call: NA
cdr3_nt: TGCAGCGTCGGGACATCGGGGCAGCCCCAGCATTTT
cdr3_aa: CSVGTSGQPQHF

v_call: TRBV10-3
clone_size: NA
j_call: TRBJ1-5
d_call: NA
cdr3_nt: TGTGCCATCAGTGGGGGGGACCGACCCAATCAGCCCCAGCATTTT
cdr3_aa: CAISGGDRPNQPQHF

v_call: TRBV5-4
clone_size: NA
j_call: TRBJ2-1
d_call: TRBD1
cdr3_nt: TGTGCCAGCAGCTTGGTGCGCGGCAGGGGGCCTTACAATGAGCAGTTCTTC
cdr3_aa: CASSLVRGRGPYNEQFF